These 18 T cell receptor beta chains share one sample of origin, sequenced in a study of blood T cell repertoires in COVID-19. Assay used: immunoSEQ multiplex PCR; TCRdb lists only in-frame clones, some missing. This table has under 250,000 clones, roughly 84% appearing once. Material for sequencing was peripheral blood. These receptors all come from a man aged 45-65 years with active or convalescent COVID-19.

The gene calls are TRBV5-1 and TRBJ1-2, with D possibly being TRBD1 (5 bases). The CDR3 sequence is 14 residues long. Per the germline V gene, CDR1 is SGHRS and CDR2 is YFSETQ. V lost 0 bases, J lost 3 bases, and 9 bases lay in between. CDR3: CASSLVPGDYGYTF. The CDR3 nucleotides are TGCGCCAGCAGCTTGGTCCCGGGGGACTATGGCTACACCTTC.

The rearrangement uses TRBV3-1 (or the pseudogene TRBV3-2) and TRBJ1-1; perhaps TRBD1 as D (6 bases). This CDR3 has 15 amino acids. Trimming took off 4 bases at V and 3 bases at J, with 15 bases between the two ends. Germline V gene data show CDR1 as LGHDT and CDR2 as YNNKEL (reference sequence). CDR3 sequence reads: CASSPTGHLDTEAFF. CDR3 coding DNA: TGTGCCAGCAGCCCCACGGGACATTTGGACACTGAAGCTTTCTTT.

This clone was seen only a few times. The V call is TRBV11-3, the J call TRBJ2-1, with D possibly matching TRBD2 (5 bases). Germline V gives CDR1 SGHNT, CDR2 YENEEA. V shed 3 bases and J shed 7 bases, with 10 bases lying between them. The CDR3 contains 13 residues. The CDR3 DNA reads TGTGCCAGCAGCTTGCACCCGGGGAATGAGCAGTTCTTC. Its protein is CASSLHPGNEQFF. The whole variable domain, remainder taken from reference TRBV11-3 and TRBJ2-1, is EAGVVQSPRYKIIEKKQPVAFWCNPISGHNTLYWYLQNLGQGPELLIRYENEEAVDDSQLPKDRFSAERLKGVDSTLKIQPAELGDSAVYLCASSLHPGNEQFFGPGTRLTVL.

The gene calls are TRBV20-1 and TRBJ1-5, with D uncertain. Germline CDR1 DFQATT, CDR2 SNEGSKA (reference sequence). V lost 3 bases to trimming and J lost 2 bases, with 11 bases between them. This CDR3 comprises 14 residues. As DNA, the CDR3 is TGCAGTGCTAGTGACGGGAGCGGCAATCAGCCCCAGCATTTT. Translated, it gives CSASDGSGNQPQHF.

V gene TRBV7-9 combines with J gene TRBJ1-1, with D possibly TRBD1 on 6 matching bases. CDR3 length: 14 amino acids. The V gene's germline CDR1 is SEHNR and CDR2 FQNEAQ (reference sequence). V was trimmed by 2 bases and J by 4 bases, leaving 11 bases between them. The DNA of the CDR3 is TGTGCCAGCAGCTTATCTACAGGGTCCACTGAAGCTTTCTTT. Protein product: CASSLSTGSTEAFF.

The chain links TRBV29-1 to TRBJ1-3; no reliable D call. V was clipped by 4 bases and J by 0 bases, with 7 bases between them. Germline V gives CDR1 SQVTM, CDR2 ANQGSEA. There are 13 residues in the CDR3. The CDR3 here is CSVGLISGNTIYF. The CDR3 DNA reads as TGCAGCGTTGGACTCATCTCTGGAAACACCATATATTTT. The whole variable domain, filled in from reference TRBV29-1 and TRBJ1-3, reads SAVISQKPSRDICQRGTSLTIQCQVDSQVTMMFWYRQQPGQSLTLIATANQGSEATYESGFVIDKFPISRPNLTFSTLTVSNMSPEDSSIYLCSVGLISGNTIYFGEGSWLTVV.

The chain has TRBV11-2 and TRBJ1-2, with 7 bases lining up with TRBD1. CDR3 length: 13 amino acids. The J segment lost 4 bases and the V segment lost 5 bases, leaving 4 bases of the junction unmatched. CDR1 is SGHAT and CDR2 is FQNNGV in the germline V gene. The CDR3 loop is CASSPGQIYGYTF. The CDR3 DNA is TGTGCCAGCAGCCCGGGACAGATCTATGGCTACACCTTC.

The chain combines TRBV28 with TRBJ2-7, with 7 bases identical to TRBD2. The CDR3 extends over 16 amino acids. V trimming: 8 bases; J trimming: 1 base; junction bases outside the gene matches: 14. Germline loops: CDR1 MDHEN, CDR2 SYDVKM. The CDR3 reads CASPPSRASGSYEQYF. CDR3 sequence (DNA): TGTGCCAGCCCTCCGAGTAGGGCTAGCGGTTCCTACGAGCAGTACTTC.

This sequence joins TRBV27 and TRBJ1-6; D remains ambiguous. The CDR3 loop spans 13 amino acids. Per the germline V gene, CDR1 is MNHEY and CDR2 is SMNVEV (reference sequence). V was clipped by 2 bases and J by 12 bases, with 11 bases between them. The CDR3 bases are TGTGCCAGCAGTTTAGGCCCGATCCAACCCCTCCACTTT. It codes for CASSLGPIQPLHF.

The chain has TRBV5-1 and TRBJ1-1, with 7 bases that match TRBD1. The CDR3 has 15 amino acids. From germline, CDR1 is SGHRS and CDR2 YFSETQ. Germline trimming cut 4 bases from V and 1 base from J; bases unmatched to any gene: 7. CDR3 residues: CASSERTGANTEAFF. The CDR3 region has the DNA TGCGCCAGCAGCGAGAGGACAGGAGCGAACACTGAAGCTTTCTTT. Combining the CDR3 with reference TRBV5-1 and TRBJ1-1 gives the whole variable domain KAGVTQTPRYLIKTRGQQVTLSCSPISGHRSVSWYQQTPGQGLQFLFEYFSETQRNKGNFPGRFSGRQFSNSRSEMNVSTLELGDSALYLCASSERTGANTEAFFGQGTRLTVV.

This chain uses TRBV27 with TRBJ2-7, with TRBD1 as a possible D gene (6 bases). The germline gives CDR1 MNHEY, CDR2 SMNVEV (reference sequence). V dropped 5 bases and J dropped 3 bases, with 14 bases sitting between them. This CDR3 comprises 14 residues. The CDR3 region has the DNA TGTGCCAGCAGTCCCACACCACAGGGCTACGAGCAGTACTTC. Protein: CASSPTPQGYEQYF.

The chain uses TRBV6-2 or TRBV6-3 and TRBJ2-7, with D possibly being TRBD2 (5 bases). CDR3 size: 12 residues. With 0 bases removed from V and 9 bases from J, the gap between germline ends came to 9 bases. CDR1 is MNHEY, CDR2 SVGEGT, per germline. The CDR3 DNA follows: TGTGCCAGCAGTTACTCGAGGGTACGGCAGTACTTC. Protein sequence: CASSYSRVRQYF.

V and J are TRBV19 and TRBJ1-2; TRBD1 matches at 8 bases. Trimming cost V 5 bases and J 0 bases; bases outside gene matches: 2. The CDR3 has 14 amino acids. Germline loops: CDR1 LNHDA, CDR2 SQIVND (reference sequence). CDR3 nucleotides: TGTGCCAGTAGTGCACAGGGGGCTAACTATGGCTACACCTTC. Translated, it gives CASSAQGANYGYTF. Variable domain in full (rest from reference TRBV19 and TRBJ1-2): DGGITQSPKYLFRKEGQNVTLSCEQNLNHDAMYWYRQDPGQGLRLIYYSQIVNDFQKGDIAEGYSVSREKKESFPLTVTSAQKNPTAFYLCASSAQGANYGYTFGSGTRLTVV.

This sequence joins TRBV4-2 and TRBJ1-5; D is possibly TRBD1 (5 bases). Germline V gene data show CDR1 as LGHNA and CDR2 as YNFKEQ. The CDR3 sequence is 15 residues long. The germline V and J ends were trimmed by 4 bases and 0 bases, with 10 bases remaining between them. CDR3 sequence: CASSPTGDSNQPQHF. In DNA, the CDR3 is TGTGCCAGCAGCCCTACAGGAGATAGCAATCAGCCCCAGCATTTT.

This chain's CDR3 is CATSRAATNEKLFF. CDR3 bases: TGTGCCACCAGCAGAGCCGCAACTAATGAAAAACTGTTTTTT. The chain recombines TRBV15 with TRBJ1-4, with D uncertain. Per the germline V gene, CDR1 is LNHNV and CDR2 is YYDKDF (reference sequence). This CDR3 contains 14 residues. The ends were cut back, 1 base at V and 0 bases at J, with 3 bases in the middle.

The sample holds a few counts of this clone. CDR3 amino acids: CSVERPSGNLNYGYTF. CDR3 DNA: TGCAGCGTTGAACGGCCCTCAGGGAATCTTAACTATGGCTACACCTTC. The chain has TRBV29-1 and TRBJ1-2, with TRBD1 as a possible D gene (5 bases). Germline CDR1 is SQVTM and CDR2 is ANQGSEA. The CDR3 sequence is 16 residues long. Trimming left V 2 bases short and J 1 base short, with 17 bases between.

The chain recombines TRBV19 with TRBJ2-5; TRBD1 matches 9 bases. CDR1 and CDR2 (germline): LNHDA, SQIVND (reference sequence). V lost 5 bases to trimming and J lost 4 bases; unmatched junction nucleotides: 8. The CDR3 totals 15 residues. CDR3: CASSAGTGSGETQYF. The CDR3 DNA reads TGTGCCAGTAGTGCCGGGACAGGGTCAGGAGAGACCCAGTACTTC.

CDR3 DNA sequence: TGCGCCAGCAGCCAAGTGGTCAGGGAAAAACTGTTTTTT. Protein product: CASSQVVREKLFF. The rearrangement uses TRBV4-1 and TRBJ1-4; no reliable D call. The CDR3 has 13 residues. V was shortened by 1 base and J by 8 bases, with 8 bases between the two germline ends. Germline assignment: CDR1 MGHRA and CDR2 YSYEKL.